Sequencing of this TCR beta chain was carried out in a study of CD8+ T cells in alopecia areata (dated by TCRdb to the late 2010s). Notes on the research overall: The treated patients, all with moderate-to-severe alopecia areata, were enrolled in an open-label pilot trial of oral tofacitinib given at 5 to 10 mg twice daily. Biopsies were taken from tofacitinib-treated patients at baseline and at 4 and 24 weeks of treatment, and a later scalp biopsy was taken in several of the tofacitinib-treated patients. Disease severity in treated patients was measured with the SALT score, which quantifies the percentage of affected scalp surface area. Patients stayed on tofacitinib for 6 to 18 months and then had 6 months of follow-up off drug so that delayed response and recurrence could be assessed. The study used high-throughput TCRbeta sequencing to examine T cell clonal expansion in alopecia areata, in both the C3H/HeJ mouse model and human patients. Human TCRbeta sequencing covered scalp tissue and sorted CD4+ and CD8+ peripheral blood T cells from patchy and totalis/universalis alopecia areata patients and healthy controls. Amplification of TCRbeta CDR3 regions was done by immunoSEQ multiplex PCR using 35 Vbeta forward primers and 13 Jbeta reverse primers. The RNA source kit depended on sample type: the PAXgene miRNA kit for fixed scalp, the miRNeasy kit for PBMCs, and the RNeasy kit for mouse skin. Clonality in the scalp was compared among normal scalp (n=4), patchy alopecia areata scalp (n=8), and alopecia totalis/universalis scalp (n=8).

To note about this clone: Its antigen remains unidentified. Base-call qualities are not available, and no considerably larger clone is one nucleotide away.

V was cut back by 2 bases and J by 10 bases, leaving a gap of 11 bases between them. From the cysteine through the phenylalanine, the CDR3 covers 12 amino acids. Of the read, only the CDR3 DNA is kept; its 36 bases are in frame from base 1. The germline V gene gives CDR1 as MDHEN and CDR2 as SYDVKM. The label giving this sample's time point can be read as: 24 weeks on oral tofacitinib. The meaning of the sample's treatment or condition label: oral pan-JAK inhibitor, 5-10 mg twice daily. Lesional scalp punch biopsies and peripheral blood were obtained from alopecia areata patients. After PBMCs were isolated by density centrifugation and stained for CD3, CD4 and CD8, a FACSAria was used to sort CD4+ and CD8+ T cells. The research as a whole found: Because the treated cohort was small and had just a single nonresponder, larger studies are needed to establish links between baseline CD8+ expansion and response. TCR sequences shared between patients were less clear than in mice, possibly partly because of HLA diversity in the patient population. Unlike mouse skin, where gammadelta T cells dominate, normal human skin contains resident alphabeta T cells that get sequenced too, which complicates analysis of the scalp TCR repertoire. Many expanded lesional clones persisted in scalp and blood during tofacitinib treatment, which may partly explain relapse after stopping treatment. Higher clonality and more expanded CD8+ clones were observed in lesional scalp than in normal scalp, particularly in alopecia totalis/universalis, a finding suggestive of antigenic drive. Scalp clonality and the number of expanded CD8+ clones among the top 100 scalp clones were significantly decreased by tofacitinib.

The library relied on the immunoSEQ multiplex PCR assay. For TCR sequencing, RNA was extracted from every sample and reverse transcribed into cDNA to serve as template. First-strand cDNA was synthesized with SuperScript III using a 2:1 mix of oligo-dT and random hexamers. A synthetic immune receptor repertoire was used to assess amplification bias, and residual bias was removed computationally. Per the source publication's procedure: Raw reads were preprocessed to remove errors, and CDR3 was defined by IMGT conventions from the conserved cysteine to phenylalanine. Clonality was calculated as 1 minus Shannon entropy normalized by log2 of the number of productive unique TCRs. Whether each scalp clone was CD4 or CD8 was inferred by checking scalp TCRbeta sequences against the CD4 and CD8 repertoires from sorted blood. TCRdb limited this immuneACCESS table to in-frame rearrangements with V and J called. A share of clones is missing; checked studies link under half to unresolved V genes, and the rest is unexplained. V, J and clone size are taken as reported in that table, and D and trimming were inferred from the DNA itself. The sample profile shows 250,000 to 300,000 clones; over 45% of them were found once. Approximately 1.7% of the sample is taken by the ten largest.

Sequenced here: CD4+ T cells sorted from blood, sampled at week 24, from a patient treated with tofacitinib. This sequence uses TRBV28 and TRBJ1-2, with the D segment identity uncertain. The clonotype was recovered from a human donor with alopecia areata. The CDR3 region: CASSLPALPYTF. The bases read TGTGCCAGCAGTTTACCCGCTTTGCCCTACACCTTC.